Shown below are 27 T cell receptor beta chains from a single sample sequenced in a study of blood T cell repertoires in COVID-19. Sequenced by immunoSEQ multiplex PCR; TCRdb stores in-frame clones only, minus some. Of hundreds of thousands of clones listed, 85% are singletons. The sample comprised peripheral blood. These receptors were taken from a woman younger than 30 with acute or convalescent COVID-19.

The genes are TRBV6-2 or TRBV6-3 and TRBJ2-3, with 10 nucleotides matching TRBD2. V trimming: 4 bases; J trimming: 2 bases; junction bases outside the gene matches: 6. Germline CDR1 and CDR2: MNHEY and SVGEGT. The CDR3 runs to 16 residues. The CDR3 nucleotides read TGTGCCAGCAGTTTCCTAGCGGGAGTCCTCACAGATACGCAGTATTTT. This encodes CASSFLAGVLTDTQYF.

V usage is TRBV28 and J usage is TRBJ2-2, with a tentative D call TRBD2 (6 bases). Germline V lookup: CDR1 MDHEN, CDR2 SYDVKM. The CDR3 has 16 residues. With 6 bases removed from V and 7 bases from J, the gap between germline ends came to 21 bases. CDR3 in DNA: TGTGCCAGCAGCGAGCTTAGGGAGGTATCCGGCGGGGAGCTGTTTTTT. Its translation is CASSELREVSGGELFF. Full variable domain (rest looked up from reference TRBV28 and TRBJ2-2): DVKVTQSSRYLVKRTGEKVFLECVQDMDHENMFWYRQDPGLGLRLIYFSYDVKMKEKGDIPEGYSVSREKKERFSLILESASTNQTSMYLCASSELREVSGGELFFGEGSRLTVL.

This clone was counted a single time. The J gene is TRBJ1-4, the V gene TRBV12-3 or TRBV12-4, with 7 bases matching TRBD1. The CDR3 covers 13 residues. Trimming removed 5 bases from V and 6 bases from J; junction bases left unmatched: 3. The CDR3 here is CASSPGGYEKLFF. CDR3 nucleotide sequence: TGTGCCAGCAGTCCAGGGGGATATGAAAAACTGTTTTTT.

V usage is TRBV6-4 and J usage is TRBJ2-1; perhaps TRBD2 as D (5 bases). Germline CDR1 MRHNA, CDR2 SNTAGT. V dropped 4 bases and J dropped 0 bases, with 16 bases sitting between them. This CDR3 has 17 amino acids. The DNA of the CDR3 is TGTGCCAGCAGTGCATCACCGACTGGGAGCTCCTACAATGAGCAGTTCTTC. Protein: CASSASPTGSSYNEQFF.

The chain links TRBV24-1 to TRBJ2-1, with D uncertain. Trimming shortened V by 12 bases and J by 5 bases, and 4 bases separated the two germline ends. Germline CDR1 reads KGHDR; CDR2 reads SFDVKD. This CDR3 region has 9 residues. The CDR3 nucleotides are TGTGCCGGCAACAATGAGCAGTTCTTC. It is translated as CAGNNEQFF.

The rearrangement joins TRBV4-1 to TRBJ2-7; 15 bases match TRBD2. Trimming took 4 bases from V and 7 from J; bases not matched to a gene: 8. This CDR3 comprises 16 residues. Looked up from germline, CDR1 is MGHRA and CDR2 is YSYEKL. The CDR3 sequence is CASSLGLAGGTLEQYF. The CDR3 nucleotides are TGCGCCAGCAGCCTCGGACTAGCGGGGGGGACCTTAGAGCAGTACTTC.

The rearrangement links TRBV10-3 to TRBJ2-7; tentative D call: TRBD1 (6 bases). This CDR3 has 15 residues. V was shortened by 0 bases and J by 6 bases, with 15 bases between the two germline ends. Germline lookup yields CDR1 ENHRY and CDR2 SYGVKD. Here the CDR3 DNA reads TGTGCCATCAGTGAGTCAAAACAGGGTGGGGGCGAGCAGTACTTC. This codes for CAISESKQGGGEQYF.

The V gene is TRBV9, the J gene TRBJ2-3; weak D call: TRBD2 (6 bases). Trimming removed 3 bases from V and 0 bases from J, with 11 bases in between. Germline values: CDR1 SGDLS, CDR2 YYNGEE. There are 15 residues in the CDR3. In nucleotides, the CDR3 is TGTGCCAGCAGCGCGGGGGATTCAAGCACAGATACGCAGTATTTT. Protein product: CASSAGDSSTDTQYF.

This chain links TRBV6-5 with TRBJ1-4; the D gene is possibly TRBD1 (6 bases). Germline lookup yields CDR1 MNHEY and CDR2 SVGAGI. The CDR3 totals 16 residues. The ends were cut back, 4 bases at V and 5 bases at J, with 17 bases in the middle. In nucleotides, the CDR3 is TGTGCCAGCAGTTTCTCCGGGGCGAGGGGGAATGAAAAACTGTTTTTT. It translates to CASSFSGARGNEKLFF.

This clone was seen more than once but under ten times. The chain links TRBV27 to TRBJ2-7, with TRBD2 identical over 10 bases. Unmatched junction bases numbered 10, after V lost 2 bases and J lost 3 bases. CDR1 MNHEY and CDR2 SMNVEV come from the germline V gene (reference sequence). This CDR3 contains 17 residues. CDR3 DNA sequence: TGTGCCAGCAGTTTAGGGGTAGGGCTAGCGGGAGTCTACGAGCAGTACTTC. Translation: CASSLGVGLAGVYEQYF.

The rearrangement joins TRBV15 to TRBJ2-3; 9 bases map to TRBD2. The ends lost 1 base at V and 2 bases at J; junction bases unmatched: 4. Germline-derived CDR1 and CDR2 are LNHNV and YYDKDF (reference sequence). CDR3 length: 16 residues. The CDR3 reads CATSRGSGGATDTQYF. The CDR3 nucleotides are TGTGCCACCAGCAGAGGTAGCGGGGGTGCCACAGATACGCAGTATTTT.

This clone was found once. The CDR3 nucleotides are TGTGCCAGCAGCCAAGCGGGCGACCCGGGGGAGACCCAGTACTTC. Amino acids: CASSQAGDPGETQYF. The chain recombines TRBV4-2 with TRBJ2-5; possibly TRBD2 for D (5 bases). CDR3 length: 15 amino acids. Germline V gives CDR1 LGHNA, CDR2 YNFKEQ. V was cut by 1 base and J by 5 bases, with 14 bases left in between.

The rearrangement joins TRBV5-1 to TRBJ2-5; TRBD1 matches 10 bases. This CDR3 comprises 17 residues. The germline CDR1 and CDR2 sequences are SGHRS and YFSETQ. V shed 4 bases, J shed 3 bases, and the junction held 12 bases outside the gene matches. The CDR3 here is CASSTDRGRVYEETQYF. DNA of the CDR3: TGCGCCAGCAGCACAGACAGGGGGCGAGTGTATGAAGAGACCCAGTACTTC.

This clone was found a few times. The rearrangement uses TRBV28 and TRBJ1-2, with D maybe TRBD1 (5 bases). V lost 6 bases, J lost 8 bases, and 10 bases lay in between. Looked up from germline, CDR1 is MDHEN and CDR2 is SYDVKM. The CDR3 loop spans 11 amino acids. CDR3 coding DNA: TGTGCCAGCAGGGGGCTGGGAGGCTACACCTTC. Amino acid sequence: CASRGLGGYTF.

This chain connects TRBV28 to TRBJ1-5; no firm D call. The CDR3 contains 14 residues. Germline V lookup: CDR1 MDHEN, CDR2 SYDVKM. V lost 8 bases and J 1 base, leaving 12 bases between the germline ends. The DNA for the CDR3 is TGTGCCAGCCGGGGAGAAGAGAGCAATCAGCCCCAGCATTTT. It yields the protein CASRGEESNQPQHF.

The chain combines TRBV30 with TRBJ2-4; the match to TRBD2 covers 9 bases. Germline V gene sequence: CDR1 GTSNPN, CDR2 SVGIG (reference sequence). This CDR3 region has 15 residues. V dropped 3 bases and J dropped 6; count of bases not matched to a gene: 9. The CDR3 loop reads CAWRSIRAGGNIQYF. In DNA, the CDR3 is TGTGCCTGGAGATCGATACGAGCGGGGGGAAACATTCAGTACTTC.

This rearrangement joins TRBV6-5 to TRBJ1-2; D call uncertain. There are 12 residues in the CDR3. Trimming removed 3 bases at V and 10 bases at J, with 12 bases between. CDR1 is MNHEY and CDR2 is SVGAGI in the germline V gene. The CDR3 coding sequence is TGTGCCAGCAGTTATTTCGGGAGCGACTACACCTTC. Amino acids: CASSYFGSDYTF.

The gene calls are TRBV7-9 and TRBJ2-2, with 7 bases fitting TRBD2. This CDR3 comprises 16 residues. Germline loops: CDR1 SEHNR, CDR2 FQNEAQ (reference sequence). Trimming cost V 6 bases and J 2 bases; bases outside gene matches: 9. The CDR3 DNA is TGTGCCAGCAGGAAATCCGGGACTACCAACACCGGGGAGCTGTTTTTT. Protein: CASRKSGTTNTGELFF.

The V call is TRBV28, the J call TRBJ2-5, with D hard to call. Trimming took 7 bases from V and 2 from J, leaving 11 bases between them. From germline, CDR1 is MDHEN and CDR2 SYDVKM. The CDR3 is made up of 13 amino acids. The CDR3 bases are TGTGCCAGCACAACCTCAGGACAAGAGACCCAGTACTTC. Its translation: CASTTSGQETQYF.

This chain joins TRBV19 and TRBJ2-7; a possible D gene is TRBD2 (7 bases). The germline V gene encodes CDR1 LNHDA and CDR2 SQIVND (reference sequence). Trimming stripped 5 bases from V and 6 bases from J, with 23 bases between. This CDR3 is built from 16 residues. The CDR3 loop reads CASSDPGRGAPGEQYF. As DNA, the CDR3 is TGTGCCAGTAGTGACCCGGGTCGGGGGGCCCCCGGCGAGCAGTACTTC.

In nucleotides, the CDR3 is TGTGCCAGCAGTCTCCCGGGGGGGACAGTTTATGGCTACACCTTC. Translation gives CASSLPGGTVYGYTF. The V gene is TRBV28, the J gene TRBJ1-2; 7 bases agree with TRBD1. The germline V gene has CDR1 MDHEN and CDR2 SYDVKM. V trimming: 5 bases; J trimming: 5 bases; junction bases outside the gene matches: 11. The CDR3 runs to 15 residues.

This sequence joins TRBV6-5 and TRBJ1-5; D ambiguous. Trimming cost V 2 bases and J 3 bases, with 11 bases left between them. The CDR3 is 15 residues long. CDR1 is MNHEY and CDR2 is SVGAGI in the germline V gene. The CDR3 nucleotides are TGTGCCAGCAGTTACGACGCAGGTCACAATCAGCCCCAGCATTTT. It encodes CASSYDAGHNQPQHF.

This clone has more than one count but fewer than ten. The chain recombines TRBV9 with TRBJ1-1, with D possibly TRBD1 on 6 matching bases. This CDR3 has 14 residues. Trimming removed 4 bases from V and 4 bases from J, with 14 bases in between. Germline assignment: CDR1 SGDLS and CDR2 YYNGEE. CDR3 loop: CASSPLGQITEAFF. CDR3 nucleotides: TGTGCCAGCAGCCCACTCGGACAGATCACTGAAGCTTTCTTT.

This clone was observed once. The rearrangement joins TRBV14 to TRBJ1-4, with D possibly matching TRBD1 (6 bases). This CDR3 contains 15 residues. Germline CDR1 and CDR2: SGHDN and FVKESK. Trimming removed 1 base from V and 10 bases from J, with 16 bases in between. The CDR3 DNA reads as TGTGCCAGCAGCCAAGTTAACAGGCTAGGGGGAAAACTGTTTTTT. Translated, it gives CASSQVNRLGGKLFF. Full variable domain (remainder filled in from reference TRBV14 and TRBJ1-4): EAGVTQFPSHSVIEKGQTVTLRCDPISGHDNLYWYRRVMGKEIKFLLHFVKESKQDESGMPNNRFLAERTGGTYSTLKVQPAELEDSGVYFCASSQVNRLGGKLFFGSGTQLSVL.

V is TRBV4-1 and J is TRBJ1-5; 12 positions match TRBD1. This CDR3 spans 17 amino acids. Germline V lookup: CDR1 MGHRA, CDR2 YSYEKL. With V trimmed by 3 bases and J by 7 bases, 10 bases remained unmatched. The CDR3 sequence: CASSQVPGQGARQPQHF. The CDR3 DNA follows: TGCGCCAGCAGCCAGGTCCCGGGACAGGGGGCAAGGCAGCCCCAGCATTTT.

This clone came up a few times. J is TRBJ2-5 and V is TRBV9; TRBD1 matches at 7 bases. The CDR3 loop spans 14 amino acids. The J segment lost 4 bases and the V segment lost 4 bases, leaving 7 bases of the junction unmatched. CDR1 SGDLS and CDR2 YYNGEE come from the germline V gene. CDR3 bases: TGTGCCAGCAGCCCAAGGACAGGAGGAGAGACCCAGTACTTC. It codes for CASSPRTGGETQYF.

The J gene is TRBJ1-3, the V gene TRBV5-1; D unclear. Germline V CDR1 and CDR2: SGHRS, YFSETQ. The V and J ends lost 1 base and 4 bases respectively, with 12 bases between them. The CDR3 is 15 residues long. This CDR3 is CASSLRAAGGNTIYF. CDR3 nucleotides: TGCGCCAGCAGCTTGAGAGCGGCGGGCGGAAACACCATATATTTT.